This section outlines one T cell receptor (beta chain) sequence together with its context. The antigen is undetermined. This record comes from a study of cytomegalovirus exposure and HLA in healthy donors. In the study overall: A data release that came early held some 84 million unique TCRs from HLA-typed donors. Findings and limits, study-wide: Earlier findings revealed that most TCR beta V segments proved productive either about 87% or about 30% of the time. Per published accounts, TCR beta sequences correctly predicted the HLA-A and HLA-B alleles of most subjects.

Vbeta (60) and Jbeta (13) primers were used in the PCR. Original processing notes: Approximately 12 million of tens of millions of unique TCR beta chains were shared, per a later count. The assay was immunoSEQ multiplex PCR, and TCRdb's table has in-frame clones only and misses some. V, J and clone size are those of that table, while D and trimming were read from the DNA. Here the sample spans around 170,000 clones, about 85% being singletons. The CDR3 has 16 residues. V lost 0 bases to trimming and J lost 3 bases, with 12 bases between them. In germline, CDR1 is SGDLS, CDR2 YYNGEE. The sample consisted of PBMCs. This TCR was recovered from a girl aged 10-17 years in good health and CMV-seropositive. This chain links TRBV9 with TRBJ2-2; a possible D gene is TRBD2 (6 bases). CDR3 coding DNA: TGTGCCAGCAGCGTAGGAGGGAGCGGGTACACCGGGGAGCTGTTTTTT. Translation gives CASSVGGSGYTGELFF.